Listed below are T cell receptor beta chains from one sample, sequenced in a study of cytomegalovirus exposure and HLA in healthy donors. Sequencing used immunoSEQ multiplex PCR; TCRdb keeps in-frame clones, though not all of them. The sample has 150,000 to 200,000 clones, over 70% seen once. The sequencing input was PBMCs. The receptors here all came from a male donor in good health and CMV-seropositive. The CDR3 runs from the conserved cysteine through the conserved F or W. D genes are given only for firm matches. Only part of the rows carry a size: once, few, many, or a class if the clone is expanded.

CDR3 DNA: TGTGCCAGCAGTTACGATGCGAGTTCACCCCTCCACTTT
CDR3 protein: CASSYDASSPLHF
D gene: .
V gene: TRBV6-6
J gene: TRBJ1-6
clone size: .

CDR3 DNA: TGTGCCAGCAGCCAAACCGGTAGGGGGGATACGCAGTATTTT
CDR3 protein: CASSQTGRGDTQYF
D gene: .
V gene: TRBV9
J gene: TRBJ2-3
clone size: .

CDR3 DNA: TGTGCCAGCAGCTTAGTTACAGGGAGCCCTGAAGCTTTCTTT
CDR3 protein: CASSLVTGSPEAFF
D gene: .
V gene: TRBV7-9
J gene: TRBJ1-1
clone size: .

CDR3 DNA: TGTGCCAGCAATTTACAGAGTAGCACAGATACGCAGTATTTT
CDR3 protein: CASNLQSSTDTQYF
D gene: .
V gene: TRBV2
J gene: TRBJ2-3
clone size: .

CDR3 DNA: TGTGCCAGTAGCTCGACGGGGGGGGCTGAAGCTTTCTTT
CDR3 protein: CASSSTGGAEAFF
D gene: .
V gene: TRBV19
J gene: TRBJ1-1
clone size: .

CDR3 DNA: TGTTCCAGCAGCTTAGCGCGGGACAGGGGCCCCTACGAGCAGTACTTC
CDR3 protein: CSSSLARDRGPYEQYF
D gene: TRBD1
V gene: TRBV7-9
J gene: TRBJ2-7
clone size: .

CDR3 DNA: TGTGCCAGCAGGGCCTACAGGGATAGCTCCTACGAGCAGTACTTC
CDR3 protein: CASRAYRDSSYEQYF
D gene: .
V gene: TRBV6-1
J gene: TRBJ2-7
clone size: few

CDR3 DNA: TGTGCCAGCAGCCCGGGACAGTCCTACGAGCAGTACTTC
CDR3 protein: CASSPGQSYEQYF
D gene: TRBD1
V gene: TRBV6-5
J gene: TRBJ2-7
clone size: .

CDR3 DNA: TGTGCCATCAGTGAGTCGTTCCCAGGCCATTCACCCCTCCACTTT
CDR3 protein: CAISESFPGHSPLHF
D gene: .
V gene: TRBV10-3
J gene: TRBJ1-6
clone size: once

CDR3 DNA: TGTGCCAGCAGCCCGGACAGGGCCAATGAGCAGTTCTTC
CDR3 protein: CASSPDRANEQFF
D gene: TRBD1
V gene: TRBV27
J gene: TRBJ2-1
clone size: .

CDR3 DNA: TGTGCCTGGAGTGTGCGCGGGTTCGCAGGGGGCCTCGGGGATTCACCCCTCCACTTT
CDR3 protein: CAWSVRGFAGGLGDSPLHF
D gene: TRBD1
V gene: TRBV30
J gene: TRBJ1-6
clone size: .

CDR3 DNA: TGTGCCAGCAGCCCTACGACAGGCTTCACCTACGAGCAGTACTTC
CDR3 protein: CASSPTTGFTYEQYF
D gene: .
V gene: TRBV21-1
J gene: TRBJ2-7
clone size: .

CDR3 DNA: TGTGCCAGCTCACCCAGGACAGGCTCCTACAATGAGCAGTTCTTC
CDR3 protein: CASSPRTGSYNEQFF
D gene: TRBD1
V gene: TRBV18
J gene: TRBJ2-1
clone size: .

CDR3 DNA: TGTGCCAGCATCCCAGGGACAGGCGCCACTGAAGCTTTCTTT
CDR3 protein: CASIPGTGATEAFF
D gene: TRBD1
V gene: TRBV9
J gene: TRBJ1-1
clone size: few

CDR3 DNA: TGTGCCAGCAGCTCACCCATTAGGACAGGGGAGGGTCGGTTCTTC
CDR3 protein: CASSSPIRTGEGRFF
D gene: TRBD1
V gene: TRBV7-9
J gene: TRBJ2-1
clone size: .

CDR3 DNA: TGTGCCAGCAGTTATTCACGGGATTACGGCTACACCTTC
CDR3 protein: CASSYSRDYGYTF
D gene: .
V gene: TRBV6-5
J gene: TRBJ1-2
clone size: once

CDR3 DNA: TGTGCCAGCAGCGAAGGTTATGGCGGGAATGAAAAACTGTTTTTT
CDR3 protein: CASSEGYGGNEKLFF
D gene: .
V gene: TRBV7-2
J gene: TRBJ1-4
clone size: .

CDR3 DNA: TGTGCCTGGACCATGACGGGACTAGCCGCCGATGAGCAGTTCTTC
CDR3 protein: CAWTMTGLAADEQFF
D gene: TRBD2
V gene: TRBV30
J gene: TRBJ2-1
clone size: .

CDR3 DNA: TGTGCCAGCAGCTCCGGAGTTGAGCAGTACTTC
CDR3 protein: CASSSGVEQYF
D gene: .
V gene: TRBV7-9
J gene: TRBJ2-7
clone size: .

CDR3 DNA: TGTGCCAGCAGAGGGGGTTCGTATGGCTACACCTTC
CDR3 protein: CASRGGSYGYTF
D gene: .
V gene: TRBV27
J gene: TRBJ1-2
clone size: .

CDR3 DNA: TGTGCCAGCAGCTTAGGAGCGGGGGATCGAACAGATACGCAGTATTTT
CDR3 protein: CASSLGAGDRTDTQYF
D gene: TRBD2
V gene: TRBV7-9
J gene: TRBJ2-3
clone size: .

CDR3 DNA: TGTGCCAGTAGTACTCCCTCTAGCGGGGCCGACTACCGCACAGATACGCAGTATTTT
CDR3 protein: CASSTPSSGADYRTDTQYF
D gene: TRBD2
V gene: TRBV19
J gene: TRBJ2-3
clone size: .

CDR3 DNA: TGTGCCAGCAGTGAAGTGGGCGTTAGCACAGATACGCAGTATTTT
CDR3 protein: CASSEVGVSTDTQYF
D gene: .
V gene: TRBV6-1
J gene: TRBJ2-3
clone size: .

CDR3 DNA: TGTGCCAGCAGTTCGGGACAGGGCTACGAGCAGTACTTC
CDR3 protein: CASSSGQGYEQYF
D gene: TRBD1
V gene: TRBV6-1
J gene: TRBJ2-7
clone size: .

CDR3 DNA: TGTGCCAGCAGCCTTGACAGGCAAATCGTGAACACTGAAGCTTTCTTT
CDR3 protein: CASSLDRQIVNTEAFF
D gene: .
V gene: TRBV5-4
J gene: TRBJ1-1
clone size: .

CDR3 DNA: TGTGCCAGCAGGCCCGGGGGGGGCGATGGCTACACCTTC
CDR3 protein: CASRPGGGDGYTF
D gene: .
V gene: TRBV7-8
J gene: TRBJ1-2
clone size: .

CDR3 DNA: TGCGCCAGCAGCCAAGAAGGAGAACTCAGCACAGATACGCAGTATTTT
CDR3 protein: CASSQEGELSTDTQYF
D gene: .
V gene: TRBV4-1
J gene: TRBJ2-3
clone size: .

CDR3 DNA: TGTGCCATCAGTGTGGGACAGGGGGCAGGAGATACGCAGTATTTT
CDR3 protein: CAISVGQGAGDTQYF
D gene: TRBD1
V gene: TRBV10-3
J gene: TRBJ2-3
clone size: .

CDR3 DNA: TGTGCCTGGGACACCCGAAGGGCAGGGGGCGACCATGGCTACACCTTC
CDR3 protein: CAWDTRRAGGDHGYTF
D gene: TRBD1
V gene: TRBV30
J gene: TRBJ1-2
clone size: .

CDR3 DNA: TGTGCCAGCAGAGTGAGCCCAGGGGGGAATTCACCCCTCCACTTT
CDR3 protein: CASRVSPGGNSPLHF
D gene: TRBD1
V gene: TRBV6-1
J gene: TRBJ1-6
clone size: .

CDR3 DNA: TGTGCCAGCAGCCAAGATCGAGGGGAGCAGTTCTTC
CDR3 protein: CASSQDRGEQFF
D gene: .
V gene: TRBV4-2
J gene: TRBJ2-1
clone size: once

CDR3 DNA: TGTGCCAGCAGTGAAAGGGGGACAGGGAGCCACGAGCAGTACTTC
CDR3 protein: CASSERGTGSHEQYF
D gene: TRBD1
V gene: TRBV6-1
J gene: TRBJ2-7
clone size: .

CDR3 DNA: TGTGCCAGTAGTCGGACCCCGGGAGGGGAGACCCAGTACTTC
CDR3 protein: CASSRTPGGETQYF
D gene: TRBD2
V gene: TRBV19
J gene: TRBJ2-5
clone size: once

CDR3 DNA: TGTGCCAGCACCTATGGGACAGCCCACCTCCAAGAGACCCAGTACTTC
CDR3 protein: CASTYGTAHLQETQYF
D gene: TRBD1
V gene: TRBV6-6
J gene: TRBJ2-5
clone size: .

CDR3 DNA: TGTGCCAGCAGCCCAGTAGGACTTGATTTCTCTGGGGCCAACGTCCTGACTTTC
CDR3 protein: CASSPVGLDFSGANVLTF
D gene: .
V gene: TRBV7-8
J gene: TRBJ2-6
clone size: .

CDR3 DNA: TGTGCCAGTAGTATAGATCGGGGGACCTACGAGCAGTACTTC
CDR3 protein: CASSIDRGTYEQYF
D gene: .
V gene: TRBV19
J gene: TRBJ2-7
clone size: .

CDR3 DNA: TGTGCCAGCAGTGCACAGGGATCTGGCTACACCTTC
CDR3 protein: CASSAQGSGYTF
D gene: .
V gene: TRBV2
J gene: TRBJ1-2
clone size: .

CDR3 DNA: TGTGCCAGCAGCCAAGGGCGGAACTCCTACGAGCAGTACTTC
CDR3 protein: CASSQGRNSYEQYF
D gene: .
V gene: TRBV4-2
J gene: TRBJ2-7
clone size: .

CDR3 DNA: TGTGCCAGCACCGTGGGGGGGGATGTAAGCTATGGCTACACCTTC
CDR3 protein: CASTVGGDVSYGYTF
D gene: .
V gene: TRBV9
J gene: TRBJ1-2
clone size: .

CDR3 DNA: TGTGCCAGCAGCTTTCGGACAACTACTTACGAGCAGTACTTC
CDR3 protein: CASSFRTTTYEQYF
D gene: .
V gene: TRBV5-8
J gene: TRBJ2-7
clone size: .

CDR3 DNA: TGCGCCAGCAGCCAGGACAGGGGGTCTGGGGCCAACGTCCTGACTTTC
CDR3 protein: CASSQDRGSGANVLTF
D gene: TRBD1
V gene: TRBV4-3
J gene: TRBJ2-6
clone size: .

CDR3 DNA: TGTGCCTGGACCCGGGACAGGGGGCCAGGATTGAGAGAGCAGTACTTC
CDR3 protein: CAWTRDRGPGLREQYF
D gene: TRBD1
V gene: TRBV30
J gene: TRBJ2-7
clone size: .

CDR3 DNA: TGTGCCAGCAGCCAGCGGCCTGGCACAGATACGCAGTATTTT
CDR3 protein: CASSQRPGTDTQYF
D gene: .
V gene: TRBV11-2
J gene: TRBJ2-3
clone size: .

CDR3 DNA: TGTGCCTGGAGTGCCCTAACAGGGCCGGATTCACCCCTCCACTTT
CDR3 protein: CAWSALTGPDSPLHF
D gene: .
V gene: TRBV30
J gene: TRBJ1-6
clone size: .

CDR3 DNA: TGTGCCAGCAGTCTACGGGGGAGCACCCTACTCACAGATACGCAGTATTTT
CDR3 protein: CASSLRGSTLLTDTQYF
D gene: .
V gene: TRBV7-6
J gene: TRBJ2-3
clone size: .

CDR3 DNA: TGTGCCTGGATTTATTACAATGAGCAGTTCTTC
CDR3 protein: CAWIYYNEQFF
D gene: .
V gene: TRBV30
J gene: TRBJ2-1
clone size: .

CDR3 DNA: TGTGCCAGCAGTGCGAGAGCAGCTTTCTTT
CDR3 protein: CASSARAAFF
D gene: .
V gene: TRBV2
J gene: TRBJ1-1
clone size: few

CDR3 DNA: TGTGCCAGCAGCTTATTGGGAGCGACCCAAGAGACCCAGTACTTC
CDR3 protein: CASSLLGATQETQYF
D gene: .
V gene: TRBV7-9
J gene: TRBJ2-5
clone size: .

CDR3 DNA: TGTGCCTGGAGTGCCGGTCCACAGGGCTTGGAGCAGTACTTC
CDR3 protein: CAWSAGPQGLEQYF
D gene: .
V gene: TRBV30
J gene: TRBJ2-7
clone size: once

CDR3 DNA: TGCGCCAGCAGCCAAGGGGCAGAATCACCCCTCCACTTT
CDR3 protein: CASSQGAESPLHF
D gene: .
V gene: TRBV4-1
J gene: TRBJ1-6
clone size: .

CDR3 DNA: TGTGCCAGCAGCTTAGATCTAACAGGGCTAGCTTTCTTT
CDR3 protein: CASSLDLTGLAFF
D gene: .
V gene: TRBV11-2
J gene: TRBJ1-1
clone size: .

CDR3 DNA: TGTGCCAGCAACTTGGATGGAGACTACGAGCAGTACTTC
CDR3 protein: CASNLDGDYEQYF
D gene: .
V gene: TRBV5-4
J gene: TRBJ2-7
clone size: .

CDR3 DNA: TGTGCCAGCAGCTCCAAGGCTAGCGGGGATCCCTACAATGAGCAGTTCTTC
CDR3 protein: CASSSKASGDPYNEQFF
D gene: TRBD2
V gene: TRBV7-9
J gene: TRBJ2-1
clone size: .

CDR3 DNA: TGTGCCAGCAGCCCCGACCCTGGGCGAGATACGCAGTATTTT
CDR3 protein: CASSPDPGRDTQYF
D gene: .
V gene: TRBV9
J gene: TRBJ2-3
clone size: .

CDR3 DNA: TGTGCCAGCAAGAGCAGCATCTTGGGGAGTGAGCAGTTCTTC
CDR3 protein: CASKSSILGSEQFF
D gene: .
V gene: TRBV6-5
J gene: TRBJ2-1
clone size: .

CDR3 DNA: TGTGCCAGCAGTTACTCGAGGAGCGGGAATGAAAAACTGTTTTTT
CDR3 protein: CASSYSRSGNEKLFF
D gene: .
V gene: TRBV6-5
J gene: TRBJ1-4
clone size: .

CDR3 DNA: TGTGCCAGCAGTGAAGGGACAGGGAGGACCCAGTACTTC
CDR3 protein: CASSEGTGRTQYF
D gene: TRBD1
V gene: TRBV6-1
J gene: TRBJ2-5
clone size: .